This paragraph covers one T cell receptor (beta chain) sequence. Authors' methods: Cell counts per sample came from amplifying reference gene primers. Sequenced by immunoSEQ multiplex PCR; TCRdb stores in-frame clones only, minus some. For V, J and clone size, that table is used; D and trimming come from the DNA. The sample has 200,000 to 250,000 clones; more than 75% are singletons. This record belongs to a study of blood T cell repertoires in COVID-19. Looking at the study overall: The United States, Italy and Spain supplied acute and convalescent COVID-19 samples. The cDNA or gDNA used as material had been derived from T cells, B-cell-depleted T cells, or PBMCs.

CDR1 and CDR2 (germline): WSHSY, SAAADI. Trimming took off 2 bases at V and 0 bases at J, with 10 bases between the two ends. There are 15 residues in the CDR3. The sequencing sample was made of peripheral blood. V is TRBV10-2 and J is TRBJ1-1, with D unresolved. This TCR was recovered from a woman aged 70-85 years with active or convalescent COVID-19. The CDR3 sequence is CASSEQSSMNTEAFF. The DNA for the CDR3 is TGCGCCAGCAGTGAGCAGTCGTCCATGAACACTGAAGCTTTCTTT.